This TCR beta chain was found in a study of T cells after posttransplantation cyclophosphamide. This CDR3 has 15 amino acids. Trimming took 3 bases from V and 4 from J; bases not matched to a gene: 6. Per germline, CDR1 MGHRA and CDR2 YSYEKL. This clone was recorded at least ten times. The antigen is unknown. Study results and limitations: Later post-transplant blood repertoires were often dominated by donor CD8+ memory clones. Tissue-infiltrating T cells from skin or gut overlapped little with blood T cells.

Peripheral blood was collected from the related graft donor on the marrow donation day. Some clones are missing from TCRdb's copy, which holds only in-frame ones; the method was immunoSEQ multiplex PCR. The specimen gives roughly 40,000 clones without singletons; the ten biggest hold 4% to 5.5%. The chain links TRBV4-1 to TRBJ2-1, with 7 bases matching TRBD1. The sequenced sample consisted of PBMCs. The receptor was derived from a woman in her forties or fifties in good health and a related stem cell transplant donor. The CDR3 protein is CASSQTGTEYNEQFF. Written as DNA, the CDR3 is TGCGCCAGCAGCCAGACCGGGACAGAGTACAATGAGCAGTTCTTC.